This record concerns one T cell receptor (beta chain) sequence. This clonotype was picked up many times. Its antigen target is currently unknown. Per-base quality was not reported, and no clone a single base away is much larger than it. Amplification of TCR beta CDR3 regions was carried out from RNA transcripts. A first-round RT-PCR of the TCR CDR3 used the HTBI primer set with the Qiagen OneStep RT-PCR kit. Libraries were constructed in a second round of multiplex PCR, after which size selection and purification were performed. Paired-end sequencing of the libraries was performed with 100 bp reads on an Illumina HiSeq2000. Regarding the original processing steps: SOAPnuke was used to process the raw data, throwing out any read that contained adapters or uncalled bases, had a mean Phred below 15, or lacked an exact constant-primer or identifier match. COPE v1.2.5 was used to merge high-quality paired reads, and clonotypes were defined as unique nucleotide sequences. MiTCR v1.1 was used to align clonotypes to the IMGT TRBV, TRBD and TRBJ reference segments. Only V-J combinations with frequency above 0.0001, covering about 99% of repertoires, were analysed. The TCS score was defined as F50 (clonal expansion) divided by E x V (chaos), with BLOSUM62-based TCRdist calculated between CDR3 peptides within each V-J. Welch's t-statistics and random forest reduced fewer than 550 V-J features to 13, which were used in a naive Bayes classifier (R e1071). TCRdb trimmed the raw reads at Q25, called clones with MiXCR and kept productive beta chains. Duplicate CDR3 protein sequences are folded into a single record with the most common DNA and genes. TCRdb's processing, not the study's, gives the V and J calls here. This sample is represented by 550,000 to 800,000 distinct CDR3 sequences; approximately 15% of them were singletons. The ten largest make up 15% to 19% of the sample.

Stable Graves' hyperthyroidism was defined as the absence of progression to ophthalmopathy over 18 months of follow-up. The hyperthyroidism patients were between 18 and 65 years old and newly diagnosed, with a disease duration of less than 2 months. Patients with uncontrolled infections, other autoimmune diseases, pregnancy or lactation were excluded. Diagnoses were established on the basis of clinical symptoms, serum thyroxine and TRAb, thyroid ultrasound, and orbital computed tomography. PBMCs were isolated from 7.5 to 10 ml of fresh peripheral blood by Ficoll-Paque density gradient centrifugation. Total RNA was extracted using Trizol reagent, and RNA quality was assessed on an Agilent 2100 Bioanalyzer. This specimen comes from a study of T cells in Graves' hyperthyroidism and ophthalmopathy (dated by TCRdb to about 2019). About the investigation overall: Peripheral blood samples were taken at the time of initial diagnosis, prior to any treatment. A discovery cohort of 95 to 100 patients, fewer than 50 with Graves' ophthalmopathy and under 60 with stable Graves' hyperthyroidism, was used to find distinguishing TCR V-J signatures. For training and testing, the 100 or so patients in the discovery cohort were randomly divided in a 7:3 ratio. The paper describes TCR Vbeta CDR3 sequencing of 120 to 150 peripheral blood samples, made up of 43 ophthalmopathy patients, around 78 hyperthyroidism patients and about 17 progressor patients. Prospective prediction of ophthalmopathy was tested in an independent validation cohort of about 19 hyperthyroidism patients and 17 patients who later progressed to ophthalmopathy. After sampling, hyperthyroidism patients received methimazole starting at 30 mg daily, and ophthalmopathy patients received high-dose intravenous methylprednisolone. Thyroid tissue and blood T-cell repertoires from over 5 Graves' hyperthyroidism patients were also compared in the study.

The germline V gene yields SGHAT for CDR1 and FQNNGV for CDR2. Trimming at the junction amounts to 1 base on V and 2 bases on J, and the germline ends lie 11 bases apart. The CDR3 sequence holds 15 residues, the cysteine and phenylalanine included. Left in the record is the CDR3 DNA by itself, 45 bases read in frame from the first base. Beyond this particular receptor, the publication reports: Most expanded thyroid clonotypes (frequency above 0.001) were also detected in blood, suggesting blood repertoires may reflect thyroid immune responses. A model built on a 13 V-J signature distinguished ophthalmopathy from stable hyperthyroidism, reaching roughly 88% sensitivity and around 82% specificity in cross-validation and 80%/75% in testing. In validation, progression to ophthalmopathy was predicted by the model with 70.59% sensitivity and 72% to 85% specificity, a median of approximately 7.1 months before onset. Sample size was not statistically predetermined, and investigators were not blinded to group allocation.

This receptor was identified in a man aged 50-59 years with Graves' hyperthyroidism. Here the chain combines TRBV11-2 and TRBJ2-5; perhaps TRBD2 is the D gene, with 5 bases matching. Sequences were obtained from blood. The CDR3 corresponds to CASSLGAAEQETQYF. The nucleotide sequence is TGTGCCAGCAGCTTAGGAGCGGCAGAACAAGAGACCCAGTACTTC.